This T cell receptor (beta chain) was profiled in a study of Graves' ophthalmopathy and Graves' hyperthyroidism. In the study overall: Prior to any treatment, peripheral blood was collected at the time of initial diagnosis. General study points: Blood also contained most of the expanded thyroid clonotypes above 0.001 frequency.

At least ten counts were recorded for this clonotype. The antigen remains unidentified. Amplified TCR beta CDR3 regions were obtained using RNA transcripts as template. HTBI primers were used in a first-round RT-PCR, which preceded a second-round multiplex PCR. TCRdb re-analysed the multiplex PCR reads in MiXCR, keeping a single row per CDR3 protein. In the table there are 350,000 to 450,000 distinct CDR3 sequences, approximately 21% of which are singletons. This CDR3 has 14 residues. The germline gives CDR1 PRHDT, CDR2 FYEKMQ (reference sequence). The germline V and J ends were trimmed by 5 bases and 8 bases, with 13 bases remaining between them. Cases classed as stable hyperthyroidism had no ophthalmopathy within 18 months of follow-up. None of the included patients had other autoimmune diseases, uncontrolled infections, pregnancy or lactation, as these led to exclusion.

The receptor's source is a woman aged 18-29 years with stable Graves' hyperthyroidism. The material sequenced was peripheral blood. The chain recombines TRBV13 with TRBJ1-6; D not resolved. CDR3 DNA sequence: TGTGCCAGCAGCCCCCTGACGGGTGATTCACCCCTCCACTTT. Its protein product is CASSPLTGDSPLHF.